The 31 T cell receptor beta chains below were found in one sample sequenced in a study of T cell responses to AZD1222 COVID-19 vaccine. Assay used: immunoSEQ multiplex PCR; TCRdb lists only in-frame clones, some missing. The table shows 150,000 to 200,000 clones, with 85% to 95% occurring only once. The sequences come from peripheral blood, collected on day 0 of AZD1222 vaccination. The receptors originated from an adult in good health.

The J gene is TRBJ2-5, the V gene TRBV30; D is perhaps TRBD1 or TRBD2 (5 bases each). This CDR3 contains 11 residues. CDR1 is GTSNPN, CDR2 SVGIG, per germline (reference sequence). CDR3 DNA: TGTGTCAATGGAGAACGAGGGGCCCAGTACTTC. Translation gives CVNGERGAQYF.

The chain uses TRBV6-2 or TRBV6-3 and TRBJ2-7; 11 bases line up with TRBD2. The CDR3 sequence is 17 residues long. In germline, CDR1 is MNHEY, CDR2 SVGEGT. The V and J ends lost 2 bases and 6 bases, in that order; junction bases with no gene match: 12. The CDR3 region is CASSYGASGRPFLEQYF. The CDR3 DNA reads TGTGCCAGCAGTTACGGGGCTAGCGGGAGGCCATTCCTCGAGCAGTACTTC.

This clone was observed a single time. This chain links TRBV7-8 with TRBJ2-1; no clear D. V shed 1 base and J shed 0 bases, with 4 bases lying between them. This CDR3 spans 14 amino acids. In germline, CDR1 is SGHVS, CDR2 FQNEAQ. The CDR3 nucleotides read TGTGCCAGCAGCTTAGAAAGCTCCTACAATGAGCAGTTCTTC. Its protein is CASSLESSYNEQFF. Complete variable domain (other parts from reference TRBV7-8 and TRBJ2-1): GAGVSQSPRYKVAKRGQDVALRCDPISGHVSLFWYQQALGQGPEFLTYFQNEAQLDKSGLPSDRFFAERPEGSVSTLKIQRTQQEDSAVYLCASSLESSYNEQFFGPGTRLTVL.

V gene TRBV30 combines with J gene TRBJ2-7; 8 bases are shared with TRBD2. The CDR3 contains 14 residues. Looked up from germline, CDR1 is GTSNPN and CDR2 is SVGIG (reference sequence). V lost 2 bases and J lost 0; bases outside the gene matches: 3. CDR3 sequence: CAWSRLAGSYEQYF. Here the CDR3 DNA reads TGTGCCTGGAGTCGGCTAGCGGGCTCCTACGAGCAGTACTTC.

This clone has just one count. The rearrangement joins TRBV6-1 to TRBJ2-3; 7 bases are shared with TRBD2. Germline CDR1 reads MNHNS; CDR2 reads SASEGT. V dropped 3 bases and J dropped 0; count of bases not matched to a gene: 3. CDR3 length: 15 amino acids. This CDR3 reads CASSEGGVSTDTQYF. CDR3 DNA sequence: TGTGCCAGCAGTGAGGGGGGGGTCAGCACAGATACGCAGTATTTT.

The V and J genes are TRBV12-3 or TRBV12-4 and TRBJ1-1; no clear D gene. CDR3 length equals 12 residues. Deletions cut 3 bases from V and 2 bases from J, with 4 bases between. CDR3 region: CASSFYNTEAFF. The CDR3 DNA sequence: TGTGCCAGCAGTTTCTACAACACTGAAGCTTTCTTT.

For the CDR3, the DNA is TGTGCCAGCAGCCTCCCGGGCGAAGACACTGAAGCTTTCTTT. It specifies CASSLPGEDTEAFF. The chain employs TRBV4-2 and TRBJ1-1; no reliable D call. Trimming removed 4 bases from V and 3 bases from J, with 12 bases in between. CDR1 is LGHNA, CDR2 YNFKEQ, per germline. This CDR3 region has 14 residues.

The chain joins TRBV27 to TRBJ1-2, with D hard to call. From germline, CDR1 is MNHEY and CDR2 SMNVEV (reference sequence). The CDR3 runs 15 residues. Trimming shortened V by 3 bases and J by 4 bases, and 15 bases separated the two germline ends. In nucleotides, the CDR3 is TGTGCCAGCAGTTTGTCGCCAAAACCGACCTATGGCTACACCTTC. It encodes CASSLSPKPTYGYTF.

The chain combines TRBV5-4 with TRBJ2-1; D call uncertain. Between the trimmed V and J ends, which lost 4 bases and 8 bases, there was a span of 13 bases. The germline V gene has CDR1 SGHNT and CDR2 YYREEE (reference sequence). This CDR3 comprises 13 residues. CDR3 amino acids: CASSPTDQYEQFF. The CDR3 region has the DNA TGTGCCAGCAGCCCGACCGATCAGTATGAGCAGTTCTTC.

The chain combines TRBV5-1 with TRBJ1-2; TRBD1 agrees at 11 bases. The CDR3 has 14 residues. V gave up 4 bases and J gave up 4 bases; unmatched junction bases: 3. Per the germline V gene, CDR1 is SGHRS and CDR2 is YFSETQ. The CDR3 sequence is CASSAGQGAYGYTF. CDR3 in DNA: TGCGCCAGCAGCGCTGGACAGGGGGCCTATGGCTACACCTTC. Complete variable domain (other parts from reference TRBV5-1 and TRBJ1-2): KAGVTQTPRYLIKTRGQQVTLSCSPISGHRSVSWYQQTPGQGLQFLFEYFSETQRNKGNFPGRFSGRQFSNSRSEMNVSTLELGDSALYLCASSAGQGAYGYTFGSGTRLTVV.

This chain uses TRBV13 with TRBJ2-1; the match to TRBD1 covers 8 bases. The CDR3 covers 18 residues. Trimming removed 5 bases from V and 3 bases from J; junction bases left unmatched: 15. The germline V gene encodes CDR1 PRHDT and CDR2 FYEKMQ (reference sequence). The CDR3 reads CASSLPVQDRGVYNEQFF. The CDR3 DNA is TGTGCCAGCAGCCTTCCCGTTCAAGACAGGGGCGTCTACAATGAGCAGTTCTTC.

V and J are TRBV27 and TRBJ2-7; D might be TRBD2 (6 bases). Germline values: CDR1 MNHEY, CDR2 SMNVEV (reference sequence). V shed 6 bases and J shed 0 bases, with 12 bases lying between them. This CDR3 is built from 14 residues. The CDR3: CASSWGVSSYEQYF. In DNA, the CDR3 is TGTGCCAGCAGCTGGGGGGTAAGCTCCTACGAGCAGTACTTC.

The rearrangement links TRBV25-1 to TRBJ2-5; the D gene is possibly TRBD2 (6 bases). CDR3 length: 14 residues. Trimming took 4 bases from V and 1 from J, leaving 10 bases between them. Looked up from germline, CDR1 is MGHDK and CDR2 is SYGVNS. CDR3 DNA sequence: TGTGCCAGCAGTGGAGCGGGCCCCCAAGAGACCCAGTACTTC. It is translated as CASSGAGPQETQYF.

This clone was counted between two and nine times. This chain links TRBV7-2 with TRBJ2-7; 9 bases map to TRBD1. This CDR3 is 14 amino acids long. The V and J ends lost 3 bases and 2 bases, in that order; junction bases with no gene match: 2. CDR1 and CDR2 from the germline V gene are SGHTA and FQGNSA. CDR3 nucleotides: TGTGCCAGCAGCTTGGGGACAGGGCCCTACGAGCAGTACTTC. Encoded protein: CASSLGTGPYEQYF.

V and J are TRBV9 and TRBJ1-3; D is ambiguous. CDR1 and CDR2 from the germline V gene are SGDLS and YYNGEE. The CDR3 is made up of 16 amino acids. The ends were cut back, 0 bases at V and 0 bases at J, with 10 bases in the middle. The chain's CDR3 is CASSVAQSNSGNTIYF. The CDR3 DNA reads TGTGCCAGCAGCGTAGCACAGTCTAACTCTGGAAACACCATATATTTT.

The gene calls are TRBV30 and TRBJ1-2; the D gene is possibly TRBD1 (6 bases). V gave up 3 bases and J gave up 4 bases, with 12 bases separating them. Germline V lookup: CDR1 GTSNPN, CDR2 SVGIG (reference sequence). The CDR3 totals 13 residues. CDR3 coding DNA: TGTGCCTGGAGGGCAGGGGTTGGCTATGGCTACACCTTC. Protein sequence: CAWRAGVGYGYTF. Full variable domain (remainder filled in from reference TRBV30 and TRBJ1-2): SQTIHQWPATLVQPVGSPLSLECTVEGTSNPNLYWYRQAAGRGLQLLFYSVGIGQISSEVPQNLSASRPQDRQFILSSKKLLLSDSGFYLCAWRAGVGYGYTFGSGTRLTVV.

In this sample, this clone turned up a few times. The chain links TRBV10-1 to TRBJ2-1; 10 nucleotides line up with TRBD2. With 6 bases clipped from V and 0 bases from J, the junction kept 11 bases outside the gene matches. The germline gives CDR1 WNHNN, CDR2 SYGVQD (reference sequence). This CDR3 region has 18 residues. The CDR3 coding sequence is TGCGCCAGCAGGGCCGGGACAGCTAGCGGGAGCTCCTACAATGAGCAGTTCTTC. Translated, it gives CASRAGTASGSSYNEQFF.

In nucleotides, the CDR3 is TGTGCCAGCAGTAGGGACGGGAACTATGGCTACACCTTC. Amino acids: CASSRDGNYGYTF. The V gene is TRBV27, the J gene TRBJ1-2; tentative D call: TRBD1 (5 bases). The CDR3 covers 13 residues. Germline CDR1 reads MNHEY; CDR2 reads SMNVEV (reference sequence). Trimming took off 5 bases at V and 2 bases at J, with 9 bases between the two ends.

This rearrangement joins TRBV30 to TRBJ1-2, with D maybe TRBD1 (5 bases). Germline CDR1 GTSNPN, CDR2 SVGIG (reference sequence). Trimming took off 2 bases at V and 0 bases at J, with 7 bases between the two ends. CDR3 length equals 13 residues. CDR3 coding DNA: TGTGCCTGGAGTCAGGGTACTAACTATGGCTACACCTTC. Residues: CAWSQGTNYGYTF.

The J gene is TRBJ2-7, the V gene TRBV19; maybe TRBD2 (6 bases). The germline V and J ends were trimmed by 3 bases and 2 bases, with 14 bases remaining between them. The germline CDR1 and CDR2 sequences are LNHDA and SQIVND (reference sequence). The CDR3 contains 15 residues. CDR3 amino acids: CASSIGRGITYEQYF. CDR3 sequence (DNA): TGTGCCAGTAGTATTGGCCGGGGGATAACCTACGAGCAGTACTTC.

CDR3 amino acids: CASSELAGVGYEQYF. The CDR3 nucleotides read TGTGCCAGCAGTGAACTAGCGGGAGTGGGCTACGAGCAGTACTTC. The chain uses TRBV6-4 and TRBJ2-7, with TRBD2 identical over 11 bases. Germline V gene sequence: CDR1 MRHNA, CDR2 SNTAGT. V lost 3 bases and J lost 3; bases outside the gene matches: 4. The CDR3 has 15 residues.

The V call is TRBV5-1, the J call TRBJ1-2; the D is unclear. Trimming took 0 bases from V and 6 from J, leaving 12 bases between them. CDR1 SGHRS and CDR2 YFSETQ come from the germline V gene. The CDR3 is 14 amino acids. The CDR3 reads CASSLEGTKDGYTF. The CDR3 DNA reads TGCGCCAGCAGCTTGGAAGGTACCAAGGATGGCTACACCTTC.

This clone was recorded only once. CDR3 residues: CASSPPPPVGRDYEQYF. The CDR3, as DNA: TGTGCCAGCAGCCCGCCTCCCCCGGTCGGCAGGGACTACGAGCAGTACTTC. The chain uses TRBV5-6 and TRBJ2-7; the D gene is possibly TRBD1 (5 bases). Trimming stripped 4 bases from V and 3 bases from J, with 23 bases between. The CDR3 covers 17 residues. The germline gives CDR1 SGHDT, CDR2 YYEEEE.

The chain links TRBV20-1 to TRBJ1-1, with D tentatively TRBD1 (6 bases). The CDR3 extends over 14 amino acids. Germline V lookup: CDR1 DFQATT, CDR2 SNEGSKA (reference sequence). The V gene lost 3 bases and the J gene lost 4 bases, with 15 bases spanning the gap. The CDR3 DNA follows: TGCAGTGCTAGTTCCGGGGGGGCGAGCACTGAAGCTTTCTTT. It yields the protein CSASSGGASTEAFF.

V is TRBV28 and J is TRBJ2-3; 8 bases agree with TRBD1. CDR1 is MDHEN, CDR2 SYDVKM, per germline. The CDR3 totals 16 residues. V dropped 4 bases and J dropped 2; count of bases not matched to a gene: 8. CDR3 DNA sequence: TGTGCCAGCAGTTCCACAGGGACAGGTCACACAGATACGCAGTATTTT. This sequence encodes CASSSTGTGHTDTQYF. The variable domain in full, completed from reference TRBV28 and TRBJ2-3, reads DVKVTQSSRYLVKRTGEKVFLECVQDMDHENMFWYRQDPGLGLRLIYFSYDVKMKEKGDIPEGYSVSREKKERFSLILESASTNQTSMYLCASSSTGTGHTDTQYFGPGTRLTVL.

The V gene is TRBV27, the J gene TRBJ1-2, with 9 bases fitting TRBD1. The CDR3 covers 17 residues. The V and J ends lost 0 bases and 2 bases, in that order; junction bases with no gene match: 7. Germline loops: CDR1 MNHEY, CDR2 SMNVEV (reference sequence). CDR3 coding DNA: TGTGCCAGCAGTTTATCGAGGGGGACAGGGATAAACTATGGCTACACCTTC. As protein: CASSLSRGTGINYGYTF.

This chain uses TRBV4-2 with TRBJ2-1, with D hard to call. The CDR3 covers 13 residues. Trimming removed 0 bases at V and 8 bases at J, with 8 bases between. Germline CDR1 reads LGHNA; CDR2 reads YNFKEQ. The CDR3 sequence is CASSQDINDEQFF. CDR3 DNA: TGTGCCAGCAGCCAAGATATCAACGATGAGCAGTTCTTC.

CDR3 sequence: CASSIGYGQPQHF. DNA for the CDR3: TGTGCCAGTAGTATAGGCTACGGTCAGCCCCAGCATTTT. The chain links TRBV19 to TRBJ1-5; D not resolved. Trimming shortened V by 1 base and J by 6 bases, and 7 bases separated the two germline ends. This CDR3 has 13 amino acids. CDR1 is LNHDA and CDR2 is SQIVND in the germline V gene (reference sequence).

CDR3: CAISESVDRGNTIYF. CDR3 DNA sequence: TGTGCCATCAGTGAGTCGGTGGACAGGGGGAACACCATATATTTT. The chain carries TRBV10-3 and TRBJ1-3, with 10 bases identical to TRBD1. In germline, CDR1 is ENHRY, CDR2 SYGVKD. The length of the CDR3 is 15 residues. Germline trimming cut 0 bases from V and 7 bases from J; bases unmatched to any gene: 3.

The CDR3 sequence: CASSPPGQGSQPQHF. The CDR3 DNA reads as TGTGCCAGCAGTCCTCCTGGACAGGGTAGCCAGCCCCAGCATTTT. This sequence joins TRBV28 and TRBJ1-5; TRBD1 agrees at 8 bases. The V gene end was trimmed by 5 bases and the J gene end by 7 bases; junction bases not matched to a gene: 10. From germline, CDR1 is MDHEN and CDR2 SYDVKM. The CDR3 covers 15 residues.

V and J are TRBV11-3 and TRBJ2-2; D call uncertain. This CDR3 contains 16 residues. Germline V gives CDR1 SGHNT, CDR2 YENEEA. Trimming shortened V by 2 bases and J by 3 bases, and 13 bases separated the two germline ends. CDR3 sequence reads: CASSLRVRSDTGELFF. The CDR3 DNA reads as TGTGCCAGCAGCTTAAGAGTGAGATCCGACACCGGGGAGCTGTTTTTT.